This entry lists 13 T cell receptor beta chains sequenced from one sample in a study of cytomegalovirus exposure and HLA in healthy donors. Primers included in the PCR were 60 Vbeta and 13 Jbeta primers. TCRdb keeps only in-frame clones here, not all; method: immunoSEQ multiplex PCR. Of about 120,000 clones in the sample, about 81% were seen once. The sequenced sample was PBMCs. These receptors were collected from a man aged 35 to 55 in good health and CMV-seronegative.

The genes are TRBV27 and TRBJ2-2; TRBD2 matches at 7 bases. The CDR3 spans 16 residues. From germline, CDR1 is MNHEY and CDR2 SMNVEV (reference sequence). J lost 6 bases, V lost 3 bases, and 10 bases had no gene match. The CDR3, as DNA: TGTGCCAGCAGTTTGCGGGGCGCGGGAGCGGCCGGGGAGCTGTTTTTT. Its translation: CASSLRGAGAAGELFF.

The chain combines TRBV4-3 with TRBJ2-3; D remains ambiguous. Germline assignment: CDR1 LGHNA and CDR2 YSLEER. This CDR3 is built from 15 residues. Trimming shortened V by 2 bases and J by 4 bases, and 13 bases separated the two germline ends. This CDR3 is CASSQSGEGSDTQYF. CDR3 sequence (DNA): TGCGCCAGCAGCCAATCTGGAGAAGGATCAGATACGCAGTATTTT.

The CDR3 bases are TGTGCCAGCAGCGTAGGGGACAGGGATCGCACAGATACGCAGTATTTT. Amino acid sequence: CASSVGDRDRTDTQYF. The chain joins TRBV9 to TRBJ2-3; 9 bases are shared with TRBD1. Trimming at V came to 0 bases and at J to 1 base, leaving 3 bases not matched to a gene. The germline V gene has CDR1 SGDLS and CDR2 YYNGEE. The CDR3 runs 16 residues.

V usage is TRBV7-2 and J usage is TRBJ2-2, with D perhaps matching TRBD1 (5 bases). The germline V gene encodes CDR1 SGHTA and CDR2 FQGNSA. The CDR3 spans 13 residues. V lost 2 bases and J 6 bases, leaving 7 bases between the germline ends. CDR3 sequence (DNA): TGTGCCAGCAGCTTATGGGGCGCCGGGGAGCTGTTTTTT. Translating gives CASSLWGAGELFF. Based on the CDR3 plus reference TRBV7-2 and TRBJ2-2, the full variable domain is GAGVSQSPSNKVTEKGKDVELRCDPISGHTALYWYRQSLGQGLEFLIYFQGNSAPDKSGLPSDRFSAERTGGSVSTLTIQRTQQEDSAVYLCASSLWGAGELFFGEGSRLTVL.

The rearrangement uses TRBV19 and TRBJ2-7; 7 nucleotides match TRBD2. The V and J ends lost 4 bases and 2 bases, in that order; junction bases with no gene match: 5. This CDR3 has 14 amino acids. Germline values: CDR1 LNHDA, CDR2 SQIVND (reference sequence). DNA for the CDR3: TGTGCCAGTAGTAATCGCGGGGGAACCTACGAGCAGTACTTC. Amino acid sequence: CASSNRGGTYEQYF.

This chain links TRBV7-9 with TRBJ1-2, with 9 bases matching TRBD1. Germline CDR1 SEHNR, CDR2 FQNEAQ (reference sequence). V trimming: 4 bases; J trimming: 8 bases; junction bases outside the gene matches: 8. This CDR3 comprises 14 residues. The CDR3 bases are TGTGCCAGCAGCTCGTCCGGGACAGGGCGAGGCTACACCTTC. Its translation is CASSSSGTGRGYTF.

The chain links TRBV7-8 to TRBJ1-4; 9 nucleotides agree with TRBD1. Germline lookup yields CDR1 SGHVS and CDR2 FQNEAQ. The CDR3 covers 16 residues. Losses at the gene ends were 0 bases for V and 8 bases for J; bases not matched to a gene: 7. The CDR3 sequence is CASSLASRQGGEKLFF. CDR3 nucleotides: TGTGCCAGCAGCTTAGCGAGCCGACAGGGGGGAGAAAAACTGTTTTTT.

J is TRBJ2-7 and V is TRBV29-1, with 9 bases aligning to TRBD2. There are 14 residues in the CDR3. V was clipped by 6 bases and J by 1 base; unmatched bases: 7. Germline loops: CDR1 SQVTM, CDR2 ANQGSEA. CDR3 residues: CSVVVLAGSYEQYF. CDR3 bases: TGCAGCGTGGTGGTGCTAGCGGGATCCTACGAGCAGTACTTC.

For the CDR3, the DNA is TGTGCCAGCAGCCGGACGAGCGGGAGTACAGATACGCAGTATTTT. It translates to CASSRTSGSTDTQYF. The chain employs TRBV7-9 and TRBJ2-3; TRBD2 agrees at 8 bases. J lost 3 bases, V lost 5 bases, and 7 bases had no gene match. CDR3 length: 15 residues. The germline V gene has CDR1 SEHNR and CDR2 FQNEAQ (reference sequence).

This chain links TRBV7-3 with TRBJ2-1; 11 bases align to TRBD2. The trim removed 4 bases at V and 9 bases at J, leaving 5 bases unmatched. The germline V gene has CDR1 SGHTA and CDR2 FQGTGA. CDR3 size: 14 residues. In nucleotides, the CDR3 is TGTGCCAGCAGCTCCCTAGCGGGAGGACTTGAGCAGTTCTTC. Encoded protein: CASSSLAGGLEQFF.

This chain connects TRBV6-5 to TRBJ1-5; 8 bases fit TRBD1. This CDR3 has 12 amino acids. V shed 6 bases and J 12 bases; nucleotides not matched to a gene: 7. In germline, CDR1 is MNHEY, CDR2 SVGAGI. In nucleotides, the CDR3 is TGTGCCAGCAGCTCCCTGGGGACAGGCCAGCATTTT. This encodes CASSSLGTGQHF.

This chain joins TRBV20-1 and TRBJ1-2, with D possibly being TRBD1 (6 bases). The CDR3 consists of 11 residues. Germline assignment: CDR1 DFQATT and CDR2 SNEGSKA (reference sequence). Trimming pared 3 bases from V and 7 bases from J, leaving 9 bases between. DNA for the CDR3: TGCAGTGCTAGCCCAGGGGTTGGCTACACCTTC. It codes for CSASPGVGYTF.

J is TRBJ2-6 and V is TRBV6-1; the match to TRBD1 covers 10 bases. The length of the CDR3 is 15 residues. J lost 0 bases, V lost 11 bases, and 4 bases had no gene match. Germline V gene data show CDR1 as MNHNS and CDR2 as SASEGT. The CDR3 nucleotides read TGTGCCGGGACAGGGGAACACTCTGGGGCCAACGTCCTGACTTTC. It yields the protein CAGTGEHSGANVLTF.